This T cell receptor beta chain was recorded in a study of blood T cell repertoires in COVID-19. At the level of the study: T cells, B-cell-depleted T cells, or PBMCs supplied cDNA or gDNA.

Authors' methods: Reference gene primer amplification gave estimated nucleated cell counts. The assay was immunoSEQ multiplex PCR, and TCRdb's table has in-frame clones only and misses some. V, J and clone size derive from that table, while D and trimming were established from the DNA sequence. The table includes 350,000 to 400,000 clones, more than 85% detected once. Participant-reported clinical history was the basis for cohort assignment. The receptor was isolated from a woman aged 35 to 49 who had been exposed to COVID-19. Source material: PBMCs or T cells enriched from blood (not recorded which).

CDR3 in amino acids: CASSPVIAGEYEQFF. The DNA for the CDR3 is TGTGCCAGCAGCCCCGTGATAGCGGGAGAGTATGAGCAGTTCTTC. The chain uses TRBV9 and TRBJ2-1, with TRBD2 matching over 9 bases. The CDR3 runs to 15 residues. Germline V gene data show CDR1 as SGDLS and CDR2 as YYNGEE. The junction had 10 bases not matched to a gene; V was cut back by 4 bases and J by 8 bases.